A selection of T cell receptor beta chains follows, all from one sample in a study of T cell changes during pregnancy in multiple sclerosis. The method was immunoSEQ multiplex PCR; TCRdb's version includes in-frame clones alone and lacks a portion of them. The sample records about 77,000 clones, approximately 94% being singletons. This specimen consisted of peripheral blood, obtained after pregnancy. The receptors come from a female donor in good health, enrolled as a control in a pregnancy study. Each CDR3 is given with its conserved first and last residue. The D gene is left open where the match is weak. Some rows mark clone size as missing; the rest say once, few, many or name a class of expanded clone.

CDR3: CASSGGSYEQYF
DNA: TGTGCCAGCAGCGGGGGGTCCTACGAGCAGTACTTC
V: TRBV27
D: TRBD2
size: NA
J: TRBJ2-7

CDR3: CASRDLAPQGSYGYTF
DNA: TGTGCCAGCAGGGATTTAGCCCCGCAGGGCTCCTATGGCTACACCTTC
V: TRBV27
D: NA
size: NA
J: TRBJ1-2

CDR3: CASSQIHTPSYGYTF
DNA: TGCGCCAGCAGCCAAATTCACACCCCGTCTTATGGCTACACCTTC
V: TRBV4-1
D: NA
size: NA
J: TRBJ1-2

CDR3: CASSLQGSIAEAFF
DNA: TGCGCCAGCAGCTTACAGGGGTCGATCGCTGAAGCTTTCTTT
V: TRBV5-1
D: TRBD1
size: NA
J: TRBJ1-1

CDR3: CASSTGTSGRAGDTQYF
DNA: TGTGCCAGCAGCACCGGGACTAGCGGGAGGGCCGGAGATACGCAGTATTTT
V: TRBV27
D: TRBD2
size: NA
J: TRBJ2-3

CDR3: CAWSVGLGITDTQYF
DNA: TGTGCCTGGAGTGTAGGACTAGGAATCACAGATACGCAGTATTTT
V: TRBV30
D: TRBD2
size: NA
J: TRBJ2-3

CDR3: CASSPLTGRNTEAFF
DNA: TGTGCCAGTAGCCCACTGACAGGGCGGAACACTGAAGCTTTCTTT
V: TRBV19
D: TRBD1
size: NA
J: TRBJ1-1

CDR3: CSVGSINEKLFF
DNA: TGCAGCGTTGGGAGCATTAATGAAAAACTGTTTTTT
V: TRBV29-1
D: NA
size: NA
J: TRBJ1-4

CDR3: CSVPGQGGGEQFF
DNA: TGCAGCGTCCCGGGACAGGGCGGTGGGGAGCAGTTCTTC
V: TRBV29-1
D: TRBD1
size: NA
J: TRBJ2-1

CDR3: CASSEAGTPYEQYF
DNA: TGTGCCAGCAGTGAAGCGGGCACCCCCTACGAGCAGTACTTC
V: TRBV6-1
D: NA
size: NA
J: TRBJ2-7

CDR3: CASRGDRAYEQYF
DNA: TGTGCCAGCCGTGGGGACAGGGCCTACGAGCAGTACTTC
V: TRBV6-1
D: TRBD1
size: NA
J: TRBJ2-7

CDR3: CASSLDIYGYTF
DNA: TGTGCCAGCAGCTTAGACATCTATGGCTACACCTTC
V: TRBV7-2
D: NA
size: NA
J: TRBJ1-2

CDR3: CASSLNQGGEQFF
DNA: TGTGCCAGCAGCTTAAATCAAGGCGGGGAGCAGTTCTTC
V: TRBV7-3
D: NA
size: NA
J: TRBJ2-1

CDR3: CAISEEERERDEQFF
DNA: TGTGCCATCAGTGAAGAAGAGCGGGAGAGGGATGAGCAGTTCTTC
V: TRBV10-3
D: TRBD2
size: once
J: TRBJ2-1

CDR3: CAWSETGGFTEAFF
DNA: TGTGCCTGGAGTGAGACAGGGGGCTTTACTGAAGCTTTCTTT
V: TRBV30
D: TRBD1
size: NA
J: TRBJ1-1

CDR3: CATSRLQFPGNYVGYTF
DNA: TGTGCCACCAGCAGACTCCAATTTCCGGGTAACTATGTCGGCTACACCTTC
V: TRBV15
D: NA
size: NA
J: TRBJ1-2

CDR3: CASSETGGITLYEQYF
DNA: TGTGCCAGCAGTGAGACAGGGGGCATCACGCTCTACGAGCAGTACTTC
V: TRBV25-1
D: TRBD1
size: NA
J: TRBJ2-7

CDR3: CASSLPSSWQFF
DNA: TGCGCCAGCAGCTTGCCCTCTAGTTGGCAATTCTTC
V: TRBV5-1
D: NA
size: NA
J: TRBJ2-1

CDR3: CASSLVGATNEKLFF
DNA: TGTGCCAGCAGCTTGGTGGGCGCAACTAATGAAAAACTGTTTTTT
V: TRBV5-4
D: NA
size: NA
J: TRBJ1-4

CDR3: CASGLRQGASVSNQPQHF
DNA: TGTGCTAGTGGTTTGAGACAGGGGGCATCGGTAAGCAATCAGCCCCAGCATTTT
V: TRBV12-5
D: TRBD1
size: few
J: TRBJ1-5

CDR3: CASSIRVPGQGAFLDF
DNA: TGTGCCAGTAGTATACGTGTCCCGGGACAGGGAGCGTTTTTGGATTTT
V: TRBV19
D: TRBD1
size: NA
J: TRBJ2-3

CDR3: CSVEAKGLPPGEQFF
DNA: TGCAGCGTTGAAGCGAAGGGACTACCCCCCGGTGAGCAGTTCTTC
V: TRBV29-1
D: TRBD2
size: NA
J: TRBJ2-1

CDR3: CASSPQRGLQETQYF
DNA: TGTGCCAGCTCACCCCAAAGAGGCCTCCAAGAGACCCAGTACTTC
V: TRBV18
D: NA
size: NA
J: TRBJ2-5

CDR3: CASSLRATGLQETQYF
DNA: TGTGCCAGCAGCTTGAGAGCGACCGGTCTCCAAGAGACCCAGTACTTC
V: TRBV5-6
D: NA
size: NA
J: TRBJ2-5

CDR3: CASSPGLAGTYEQYF
DNA: TGTGCCAGCAGCCCGGGACTAGCGGGGACCTACGAGCAGTACTTC
V: TRBV2
D: TRBD2
size: NA
J: TRBJ2-7

CDR3: CASTNRGRGGYTF
DNA: TGTGCCAGCACTAACAGGGGGCGGGGGGGCTACACCTTC
V: TRBV6-1
D: TRBD1
size: NA
J: TRBJ1-2

CDR3: CAWGLGQETQYF
DNA: TGTGCCTGGGGACTGGGACAAGAGACCCAGTACTTC
V: TRBV30
D: NA
size: NA
J: TRBJ2-5

CDR3: CASSLGQLNQPQHF
DNA: TGTGCCAGCAGCTTGGGACAGCTTAATCAGCCCCAGCATTTT
V: TRBV5-8
D: NA
size: NA
J: TRBJ1-5

CDR3: CASSLDSQGRYGYTF
DNA: TGTGCCAGCAGCTTAGATTCACAGGGGCGATATGGCTACACCTTC
V: TRBV7-2
D: TRBD1
size: NA
J: TRBJ1-2

CDR3: CSVGEGERSPLHF
DNA: TGCAGCGTTGGAGAGGGAGAGCGGTCACCCCTCCACTTT
V: TRBV29-1
D: NA
size: once
J: TRBJ1-6